The 21 T cell receptor beta chains below were found in one sample sequenced in a study of blood T cell repertoires in COVID-19. The data were produced by immunoSEQ multiplex PCR, yet TCRdb's version contains in-frame clones alone and is incomplete. This table holds tens of thousands of clones, about 74% found once. Sequenced sample: peripheral blood. These TCRs come from a human donor in a cohort sampled during active COVID-19.

CDR3 coding DNA: TGTGCCAGCAGCCCTACACCGGGTCCCTTACGAGGGGAGCAGTTCTTC. Its protein is CASSPTPGPLRGEQFF. The V gene is TRBV7-6, the J gene TRBJ2-1, with a weak D call TRBD2 (5 bases). V was pared by 5 bases and J by 10 bases, with 24 bases between. This CDR3 comprises 16 residues. CDR1 and CDR2 from the germline V gene are SGHVS and FNYEAQ.

The gene calls are TRBV11-3 and TRBJ2-2; possible D gene TRBD2, 5 bases. The CDR3 sequence is 14 residues long. The germline V and J ends were trimmed by 0 bases and 4 bases, with 6 bases remaining between them. The germline gives CDR1 SGHNT, CDR2 YENEEA. As DNA, the CDR3 is TGTGCCAGCAGCTTAGAGGCGGGCACCGGGGAGCTGTTTTTT. As protein: CASSLEAGTGELFF.

The chain employs TRBV6-5 and TRBJ1-2, with 7 bases that match TRBD1. CDR3 size: 16 residues. Germline CDR1 is MNHEY and CDR2 is SVGAGI. The junction had 16 bases not matched to a gene; V was cut back by 4 bases and J by 8 bases. The CDR3 sequence: CASSSPREQGNWGYTF. For the CDR3, the DNA is TGTGCCAGCAGTTCTCCCAGAGAACAGGGGAATTGGGGCTACACCTTC.

In this sample, this clone turned up once. The rearrangement joins TRBV5-6 to TRBJ1-2; the D gene is possibly TRBD1 (5 bases). The CDR3 sequence is 14 residues long. The V gene's germline CDR1 is SGHDT and CDR2 YYEEEE. The V and J ends lost 4 bases and 4 bases respectively, with 14 bases between them. Here the CDR3 DNA reads TGTGCCAGCAGCCCGGAGGGACGGGTCTATGGCTACACCTTC. Amino acid sequence: CASSPEGRVYGYTF.

This clone was observed a handful of times. The J gene is TRBJ2-7, the V gene TRBV19; D gene uncertain. V dropped 5 bases and J dropped 2 bases, with 13 bases sitting between them. The CDR3 consists of 14 residues. The germline V gene has CDR1 LNHDA and CDR2 SQIVND (reference sequence). The CDR3 DNA is TGTGCCAGTAGTCCCCAGTCCACCCCCTACGAGCAGTACTTC. It is translated as CASSPQSTPYEQYF.

The chain is built from TRBV28 and TRBJ2-3, with 8 bases that match TRBD1. Germline CDR1 is MDHEN and CDR2 is SYDVKM. Trimming took 8 bases from V and 1 from J; bases not matched to a gene: 5. The CDR3 covers 14 residues. CDR3 DNA sequence: TGTGCCAGCGACAGGGGCCGTCGCACAGATACGCAGTATTTT. This gives the protein CASDRGRRTDTQYF.

This rearrangement joins TRBV11-3 to TRBJ2-3; 11 bases are shared with TRBD2. The J segment lost 0 bases and the V segment lost 1 base, leaving 3 bases of the junction unmatched. CDR1 is SGHNT and CDR2 is YENEEA in the germline V gene. There are 17 residues in the CDR3. CDR3 region: CASSLGGLAGSTDTQYF. The CDR3 DNA is TGTGCCAGCAGCTTAGGAGGACTAGCGGGTAGCACAGATACGCAGTATTTT.

Details on this clone: The identical CDR3 is also encoded by other nucleotide sequences in the sample. The V gene is TRBV7-2, the J gene TRBJ2-5; 9 positions match TRBD1. V gave up 5 bases and J gave up 5 bases; unmatched junction bases: 18. This CDR3 comprises 18 residues. The germline gives CDR1 SGHTA, CDR2 FQGNSA. CDR3 sequence (DNA): TGTGCCAGCAGCCGCGAACCACCTCGGGACAGGGTTTATGAGACCCAGTACTTC. This codes for CASSREPPRDRVYETQYF.

The V gene is TRBV6-5, the J gene TRBJ2-2, with 9 bases identical to TRBD1. CDR1 is MNHEY, CDR2 SVGAGI, per germline. J lost 4 bases, V lost 8 bases, and 5 bases had no gene match. The CDR3 contains 14 residues. CDR3 in DNA: TGTGCCAGCCGGACAGGGGATGGCACCGGGGAGCTGTTTTTT. This translates into CASRTGDGTGELFF.

This chain connects TRBV4-1 to TRBJ2-2; D unclear. V was shortened by 0 bases and J by 4 bases, with 9 bases between the two germline ends. Germline loops: CDR1 MGHRA, CDR2 YSYEKL. The length of the CDR3 is 15 residues. CDR3 bases: TGCGCCAGCAGCCAAGATGGCAGGCCCACCGGGGAGCTGTTTTTT. This encodes CASSQDGRPTGELFF.

This clone was observed a single time. The J gene is TRBJ2-5, the V gene TRBV5-1; possibly TRBD1 for D (5 bases). V shed 3 bases and J shed 3 bases, with 12 bases lying between them. This CDR3 region has 14 residues. Germline-derived CDR1 and CDR2 are SGHRS and YFSETQ. The CDR3 spells CASSSRTREETQYF. CDR3 bases: TGCGCCAGCAGCTCCCGGACAAGGGAAGAGACCCAGTACTTC.

The chain joins TRBV15 to TRBJ1-2; 7 positions match TRBD1. CDR1 is LNHNV and CDR2 is YYDKDF in the germline V gene (reference sequence). The CDR3 totals 14 residues. The V and J ends lost 5 bases and 4 bases, in that order; junction bases with no gene match: 7. The DNA of the CDR3 is TGTGCCACCAGCCCCCGACAGGGCGGCTATGGCTACACCTTC. Its protein is CATSPRQGGYGYTF.

The genes are TRBV29-1 and TRBJ2-1, with TRBD1 identical over 8 bases. The CDR3 runs to 12 residues. The germline V gene has CDR1 SQVTM and CDR2 ANQGSEA. The J segment lost 10 bases and the V segment lost 5 bases, leaving 7 bases of the junction unmatched. The CDR3 DNA follows: TGCAGCGTTCGGCAGGGGGCGTGGGAGCAGTTCTTC. Amino acids: CSVRQGAWEQFF.

The sample holds a few counts of this clone. The chain has TRBV27 and TRBJ2-2, with 10 nucleotides matching TRBD2. J was trimmed by 3 bases and V by 6 bases; bases with no gene match: 4. Germline-derived CDR1 and CDR2 are MNHEY and SMNVEV (reference sequence). The CDR3 is 15 residues long. The CDR3 loop is CASRASGRDTGELFF. The CDR3 DNA is TGTGCCAGCAGGGCCAGCGGGAGGGACACCGGGGAGCTGTTTTTT.

This rearrangement joins TRBV27 to TRBJ1-6; D is undetermined. The CDR3 runs 13 residues. Germline values: CDR1 MNHEY, CDR2 SMNVEV (reference sequence). The ends were cut back, 2 bases at V and 5 bases at J, with 4 bases in the middle. In DNA, the CDR3 is TGTGCCAGCAGTTTAGACAATAATTCACCCCTCCACTTT. Its protein is CASSLDNNSPLHF.

Only a few counts were recorded for this clone. Other DNA sequences in this specimen translate into the identical CDR3. The gene calls are TRBV6-2 or TRBV6-3 and TRBJ2-7, with D possibly TRBD1 on 6 matching bases. Germline V lookup: CDR1 MNHEY, CDR2 SVGEGT. Trimming took 4 bases from V and 4 from J, leaving 11 bases between them. The CDR3 contains 13 residues. The CDR3 DNA follows: TGTGCCAGCAGTTCACAGGGACCTTACGAGCAGTACTTC. It encodes CASSSQGPYEQYF.

This rearrangement joins TRBV19 to TRBJ2-7; 10 positions agree with TRBD1. This CDR3 is built from 16 residues. CDR1 LNHDA and CDR2 SQIVND come from the germline V gene (reference sequence). Losses at the gene ends were 5 bases for V and 2 bases for J; bases not matched to a gene: 9. The CDR3 DNA follows: TGTGCCAGTAGTCAAAAAACCGGGACAGGGGCCTACGAGCAGTACTTC. It is translated as CASSQKTGTGAYEQYF.

The gene calls are TRBV5-8 and TRBJ2-5; 10 nucleotides match TRBD1. The V gene's germline CDR1 is SGHTS and CDR2 YDEGEE. V shed 9 bases, J shed 2 bases, and the junction held 10 bases outside the gene matches. The CDR3 contains 15 residues. For the CDR3, the DNA is TGTGCCACCTCGACCGGGACAGGGGCACAAGAGACCCAGTACTTC. It specifies CATSTGTGAQETQYF.

This clone was picked up a small number of times. The CDR3 region is CASSLRGIDPNEQFF. CDR3 DNA: TGTGCCAGCAGCTTGCGCGGGATCGACCCCAATGAGCAGTTCTTC. The V and J genes are TRBV5-5 and TRBJ2-1; a weak D match, TRBD2 (6 bases). The CDR3 runs 15 residues. CDR1 SGHKS and CDR2 YYEKEE come from the germline V gene (reference sequence). Between the trimmed V and J ends, which lost 1 base and 6 bases, there was a span of 14 bases.

A few counts support this clone. The rearrangement links TRBV27 to TRBJ2-3, with TRBD2 identical over 12 bases. J lost 1 base, V lost 5 bases, and 13 bases had no gene match. This CDR3 spans 19 amino acids. The V gene's germline CDR1 is MNHEY and CDR2 SMNVEV (reference sequence). CDR3 residues: CASSSGLAGIYPRTDTQYF. The CDR3 DNA sequence: TGTGCCAGCAGTAGCGGACTAGCGGGGATTTACCCACGCACAGATACGCAGTATTTT.

The chain is built from TRBV28 and TRBJ2-1, with TRBD1 as a possible D gene (6 bases). Germline V gene data show CDR1 as MDHEN and CDR2 as SYDVKM. The ends were cut back, 6 bases at V and 9 bases at J, with 21 bases in the middle. CDR3 length: 15 residues. The CDR3 loop reads CASSPRGAASGEQFF. In DNA, the CDR3 is TGTGCCAGCAGCCCCAGGGGCGCAGCGTCCGGTGAGCAGTTCTTC.